This T cell receptor (beta chain) stems from a study of human T cells and chemical hapten exposure. For the study at large: On the upper back, patch tests were applied with 0.01% DPC and read at 6 days. Affected patients, primarily female, had alopecia areata, totalis or universalis.

The V gene end was trimmed by 6 bases and the J gene end by 9 bases; junction bases not matched to a gene: 17. The CDR3 contains 18 residues. Germline-derived CDR1 and CDR2 are MNHEY and SVGEGT. In regard to this clonotype: Its antigen is undetermined.

Time point noted: patch test 2, 6 weeks after DPC sensitization. Sample treatment: therapeutic diphenylcyclopropenone sensitization with weekly scalp DPC. TCRdb independently ran MiXCR on the RACE reads; one entry per CDR3 protein. The sample comprises about 100,000 distinct CDR3 sequences, 11% of which are singletons, and 3.2% rests with the top ten. General study findings and limits: Expanded TCRs grouped into significantly more large CDR3 similarity clusters than controls produced.

The sequence derives from a woman aged 40 to 55 with alopecia areata. Some clones in this sample may be carry-over from other donors' samples. The source was whole blood, collected in connection with sensitization to the hapten diphenylcyclopropenone (DPC). This rearrangement joins TRBV6-2 or TRBV6-3 to TRBJ1-6, with TRBD1 matching 10 bases. This CDR3 reads CASSQGTGEPIRPSPLHF. Written as DNA, the CDR3 is TGTGCCAGCAGCCAAGGGACAGGGGAACCCATCCGCCCTTCACCCCTCCACTTT.